The next 14 T cell receptor beta chains were all read from a single sample in a study of Tregs in tolerant kidney transplant recipients. TCRdb keeps only in-frame clones here, not all; method: immunoSEQ multiplex PCR. The table shows tens of thousands of clones, with 80% to 85% occurring only once. The sample taken for sequencing was CD4+ T cells from blood. The receptors shown here come from a human donor in good health.

The chain employs TRBV19 and TRBJ1-3; D gene ambiguous. Germline V gene sequence: CDR1 LNHDA, CDR2 SQIVND (reference sequence). The CDR3 loop spans 16 amino acids. V lost 3 bases, J lost 0 bases, and 12 bases lay in between. DNA for the CDR3: TGTGCCAGTAGTATTGGGTCGGCCATCTCTGGAAACACCATATATTTT. It encodes CASSIGSAISGNTIYF.

The sample holds a few counts of this clone. The V and J genes are TRBV11-3 and TRBJ1-1; D remains unclear. Germline CDR1 is SGHNT and CDR2 is YENEEA. CDR3 size: 14 residues. V lost 2 bases to trimming and J lost 0 bases, with 7 bases between them. The CDR3 bases are TGTGCCAGCAGCTTAAACACCATGAACACTGAAGCTTTCTTT. Its protein is CASSLNTMNTEAFF.

The genes are TRBV5-4 and TRBJ1-2, with a possible D match to TRBD1 (6 bases). This CDR3 spans 12 amino acids. Trimming took 4 bases from V and 8 from J, leaving 12 bases between them. Germline CDR1 and CDR2: SGHNT and YYREEE (reference sequence). The CDR3 DNA reads TGTGCCAGCAGCAAACCAGGGGAAGGCTACACCTTC. Protein sequence: CASSKPGEGYTF.

The chain recombines TRBV5-5 with TRBJ1-2; D remains unclear. V lost 1 base and J 2 bases, leaving 12 bases between the germline ends. CDR1 SGHKS and CDR2 YYEKEE come from the germline V gene (reference sequence). The CDR3 spans 15 residues. DNA for the CDR3: TGTGCCAGCAGCTTGAGGGAGAGACCAAACTATGGCTACACCTTC. Its translation: CASSLRERPNYGYTF.

This clone was seen a handful of times. The gene calls are TRBV2 and TRBJ2-1, with D perhaps TRBD2 (5 bases). V shed 4 bases and J shed 2 bases, with 15 bases lying between them. CDR1 SNHLY and CDR2 FYNNEI come from the germline V gene. The CDR3 extends over 16 amino acids. Here the CDR3 reads CASSVGTTMTYNEQFF. The DNA of the CDR3 is TGTGCCAGCAGTGTGGGAACGACTATGACCTACAATGAGCAGTTCTTC.

This clone is a singleton in its sample. This chain joins TRBV28 and TRBJ2-1; 9 nucleotides match TRBD1. The CDR3 extends over 19 amino acids. Trimming at V came to 6 bases and at J to 0 bases, leaving 15 bases not matched to a gene. Germline V gene lookup returns CDR1 MDHEN and CDR2 SYDVKM. CDR3 protein: CASSSPGQGWTGSYNEQFF. In nucleotides, the CDR3 is TGTGCCAGCAGCTCTCCGGGACAGGGATGGACTGGCTCCTACAATGAGCAGTTCTTC.

The chain uses TRBV5-6 and TRBJ2-7, with 10 bases aligning to TRBD1. Germline V CDR1 and CDR2: SGHDT, YYEEEE. There are 15 residues in the CDR3. V dropped 5 bases and J dropped 2; count of bases not matched to a gene: 7. The CDR3 coding sequence is TGTGCCAGCAGTTGGACAGGGGGAAAAGCCTACGAGCAGTACTTC. This gives the protein CASSWTGGKAYEQYF.

CDR3 sequence reads: CASSITDLNYGYTF. In DNA, the CDR3 is TGTGCCAGCTCAATTACAGATCTGAACTATGGCTACACCTTC. The J gene is TRBJ1-2, the V gene TRBV18; D remains ambiguous. V was pared by 5 bases and J by 2 bases, with 12 bases between. The germline gives CDR1 KGHSH, CDR2 LQKENI. The CDR3 runs to 14 residues.

The chain links TRBV1 to TRBJ2-1; the D segment call TRBD2 is taken from the table without a DNA check. TRBV1 is recorded as a pseudogene. CDR3 size: 19 residues. The CDR3 sequence is CTSSPRGLAGGPNYNEQFF. CDR3 nucleotides: TGCACCAGCAGCCCCAGGGGGCTAGCGGGGGGCCCTAATTACAATGAGCAGTTCTTC.

The chain joins TRBV11-3 to TRBJ2-6, with 8 bases that match TRBD2. The germline V gene encodes CDR1 SGHNT and CDR2 YENEEA. The CDR3 loop spans 18 amino acids. V was pared by 5 bases and J by 2 bases, with 11 bases of the junction left unmatched. As DNA, the CDR3 is TGTGCCAGCAGCCCCCACGGGGGGGTCCAGGCTGGGGCCAACGTCCTGACTTTC. Protein: CASSPHGGVQAGANVLTF.

This clone was found many times. The chain joins TRBV4-1 to TRBJ1-1, with a tentative D call TRBD1 (5 bases). Germline V gene data show CDR1 as MGHRA and CDR2 as YSYEKL. This CDR3 region has 16 residues. V was pared by 0 bases and J by 4 bases, with 15 bases between. Here the CDR3 DNA reads TGCGCCAGCAGCCAAGAAGCCGGGGCCCGCGCCACTGAAGCTTTCTTT. Translated, it gives CASSQEAGARATEAFF.

This chain links TRBV19 with TRBJ2-2; D is uncertain. The CDR3 is 16 amino acids. The ends were cut back, 10 bases at V and 1 base at J, with 19 bases in the middle. Germline CDR1 reads LNHDA; CDR2 reads SQIVND (reference sequence). DNA of the CDR3: TGTGCCACCCCCCACCCGAGTAGTTTGAACACCGGGGAGCTGTTTTTT. It encodes CATPHPSSLNTGELFF.

This chain uses TRBV7-2 with TRBJ2-2; TRBD2 matches 13 bases. Germline CDR1 is SGHTA and CDR2 is FQGNSA. The CDR3 extends over 16 amino acids. The V and J ends lost 2 bases and 8 bases, in that order; junction bases with no gene match: 5. The CDR3 loop reads CASSLRTSGGLGELFF. Written as DNA, the CDR3 is TGTGCCAGCAGCTTAAGGACTAGCGGGGGTCTAGGGGAGCTGTTTTTT. Full variable domain (rest looked up from reference TRBV7-2 and TRBJ2-2): GAGVSQSPSNKVTEKGKDVELRCDPISGHTALYWYRQSLGQGLEFLIYFQGNSAPDKSGLPSDRFSAERTGGSVSTLTIQRTQQEDSAVYLCASSLRTSGGLGELFFGEGSRLTVL.

The chain employs TRBV9 and TRBJ2-1; D perhaps matches TRBD2 (6 bases). The V end was cut by 3 bases, the J end by 10 bases, with 20 bases between. The germline V gene encodes CDR1 SGDLS and CDR2 YYNGEE. CDR3 length equals 15 residues. The CDR3 DNA reads as TGTGCCAGCAGCGCGTCAGCCCCGCCCAGCGGGGAGCAGTTCTTC. Its translation is CASSASAPPSGEQFF.